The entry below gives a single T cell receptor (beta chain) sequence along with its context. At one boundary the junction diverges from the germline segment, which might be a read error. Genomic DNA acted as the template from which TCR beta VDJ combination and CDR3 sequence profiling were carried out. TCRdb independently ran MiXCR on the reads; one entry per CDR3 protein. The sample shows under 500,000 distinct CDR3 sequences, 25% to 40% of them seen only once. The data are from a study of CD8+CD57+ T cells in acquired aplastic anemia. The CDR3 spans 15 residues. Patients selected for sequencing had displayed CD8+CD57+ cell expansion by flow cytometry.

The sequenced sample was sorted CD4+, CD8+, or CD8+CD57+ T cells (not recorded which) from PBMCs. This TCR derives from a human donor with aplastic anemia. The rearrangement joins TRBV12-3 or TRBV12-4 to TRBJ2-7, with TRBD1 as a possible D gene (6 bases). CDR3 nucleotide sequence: TGTGCCGGCAGGACCCGGGACAAAGTGCCGGGCGAGCAGTGCTTC. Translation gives CAGRTRDKVPGEQCF.